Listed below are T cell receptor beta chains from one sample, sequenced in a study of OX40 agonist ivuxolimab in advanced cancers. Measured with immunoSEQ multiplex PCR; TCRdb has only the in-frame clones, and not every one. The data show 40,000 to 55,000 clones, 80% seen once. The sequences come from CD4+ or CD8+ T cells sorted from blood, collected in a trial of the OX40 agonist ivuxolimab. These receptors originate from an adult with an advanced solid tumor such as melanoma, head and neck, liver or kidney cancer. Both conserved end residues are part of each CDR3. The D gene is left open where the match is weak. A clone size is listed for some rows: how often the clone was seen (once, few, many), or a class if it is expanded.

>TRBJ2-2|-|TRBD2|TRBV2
TGTGCCAGCCGGGGCTCTAGCGGAAGGGGCGGGGAGCTGTTTTTT
CASRGSSGRGGELFF
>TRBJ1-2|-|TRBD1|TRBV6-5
TGTGCCAGCAGTTGGGGACAGGGGCATGGCTACACCTTC
CASSWGQGHGYTF
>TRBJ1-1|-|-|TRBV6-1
TGTGCCAGCAGTGAAGGTGGGGCGAACACTGAAGCTTTCTTT
CASSEGGANTEAFF
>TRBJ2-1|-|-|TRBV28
TGTGCCAGCAGTTCGCCCGCAGCGGAAAACTACAATGAGCAGTTCTTC
CASSSPAAENYNEQFF
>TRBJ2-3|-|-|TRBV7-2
TGTGCCAGCAGCACGCGGACTAGCACAGATACGCAGTATTTT
CASSTRTSTDTQYF
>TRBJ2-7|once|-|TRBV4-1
TGCGCCAGCAGCGAAGGGGGTTTTGGGCGGCTCCGGCAGGGTGACTACGAGCAGTACTTC
CASSEGGFGRLRQGDYEQYF
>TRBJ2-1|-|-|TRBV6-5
TGTGCCAGCAGCCCGCGGACAGTCTCCTACAATGAGCAGTTCTTC
CASSPRTVSYNEQFF
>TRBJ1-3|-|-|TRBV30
TGTGCCTGGAGTGATTCTGGCAGGGCTGGAAACACCATATATTTT
CAWSDSGRAGNTIYF
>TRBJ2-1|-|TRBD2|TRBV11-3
TGTGCCAGCAGCTTAGGGGAGGGCCGATACAATGAGCAGTTCTTC
CASSLGEGRYNEQFF
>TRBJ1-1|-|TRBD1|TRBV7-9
TGTGCCAGCAGCTCCAAATGGTCGACAGGGGGGACATTGAACACTGAAGCTTTCTTT
CASSSKWSTGGTLNTEAFF
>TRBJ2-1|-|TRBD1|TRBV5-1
TGCGCCAGCAGCTGGGGACAGGATGGCGGGAATGAGCAGTTCTTC
CASSWGQDGGNEQFF
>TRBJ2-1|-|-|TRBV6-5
TGTGCCAGCAGGGGCCTTAATGAGCAGTTCTTC
CASRGLNEQFF
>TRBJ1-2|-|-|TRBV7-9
TGTGCCAGCAGCTTAGACCCACGACAGTCTCGCACCTTC
CASSLDPRQSRTF
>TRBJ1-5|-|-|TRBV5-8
TGTGCCAGCACCCCTTGGGACGGTAGCAATCAGCCCCAGCATTTT
CASTPWDGSNQPQHF
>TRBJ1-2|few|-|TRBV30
-
CAWSVVGGGIRVRTF
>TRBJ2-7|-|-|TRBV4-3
TGCGCCAGCAGCCTCGGCGCCCAGGGGATATACGAGCAGTACTTC
CASSLGAQGIYEQYF
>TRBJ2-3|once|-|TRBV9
TGTGCCAGCAGCGTGTCCGGGATAGATACGCAGTATTTT
CASSVSGIDTQYF
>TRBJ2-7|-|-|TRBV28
TGTGCCAGCAGTCCACTGAGGAGTTCCGAGCAGTACTTC
CASSPLRSSEQYF
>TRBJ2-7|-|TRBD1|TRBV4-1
TGCGCCAGCAGCCATCTGACAGGGATCCACGAGCAGTACTTC
CASSHLTGIHEQYF
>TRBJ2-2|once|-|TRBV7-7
TGTGCTAGCAGCCCCTCGAGAAGTAGTGGGGAGCTGTTTTTT
CASSPSRSSGELFF